This T cell receptor beta chain was sequenced for a study of blood T cell repertoires in COVID-19. Turning to the study itself: COVID-19 samples from acute and convalescent phases originated in the United States, Italy and Spain.

Trimming cost V 1 base and J 10 bases; bases outside gene matches: 1. The germline V gene encodes CDR1 LGHDT and CDR2 YNNKEL (reference sequence). This CDR3 has 12 residues. In the original analysis: Estimates of nucleated cell counts were drawn from the amplification of reference gene primers. Profiling relied on immunoSEQ multiplex PCR, and the TCRdb table lists in-frame clones only, not all of them. V and J calls and clone size are as listed in that table; D and trimming were resolved from the DNA. The table shows about 320,000 clones, with roughly 90% occurring only once. Enrollees, 18 to 89 years old, lived in 24 US areas. Clinical history reported by participants formed the basis on which cohorts were assigned. Remarks on this clone: Other nucleotide sequences in the sample specify the same CDR3.

The source of this sequence is a man aged 55 to 70 who had recovered from COVID-19. V is TRBV3-1 (or the pseudogene TRBV3-2) and J is TRBJ2-1; 7 nucleotides agree with TRBD2. Sequencing was done on a sample of PBMCs or T cells enriched from blood (not recorded which). The CDR3: CASSQGAGEQFF. The CDR3 region has the DNA TGTGCCAGCAGCCAAGGAGCGGGGGAGCAGTTCTTC.